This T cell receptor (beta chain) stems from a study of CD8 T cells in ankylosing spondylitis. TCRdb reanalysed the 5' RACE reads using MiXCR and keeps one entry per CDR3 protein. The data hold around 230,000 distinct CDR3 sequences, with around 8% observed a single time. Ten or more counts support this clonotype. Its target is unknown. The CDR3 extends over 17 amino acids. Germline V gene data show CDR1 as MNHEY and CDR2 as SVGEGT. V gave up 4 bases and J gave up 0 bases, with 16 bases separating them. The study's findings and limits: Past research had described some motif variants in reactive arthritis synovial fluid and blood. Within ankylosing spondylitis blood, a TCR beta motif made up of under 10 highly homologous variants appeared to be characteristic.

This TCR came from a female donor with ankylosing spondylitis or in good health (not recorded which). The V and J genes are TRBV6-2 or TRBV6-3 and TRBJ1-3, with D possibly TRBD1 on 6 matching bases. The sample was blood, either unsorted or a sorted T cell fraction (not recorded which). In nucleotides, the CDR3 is TGTGCCAGCAGTTCCCCGGGACACCTGTACTCTGGAAACACCATATATTTT. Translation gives CASSSPGHLYSGNTIYF.